This TCR beta chain appears in the sequencing data of a study of blood T cell repertoires in COVID-19. About the research overall: Spain, Italy and the United States supplied samples that represented acute and convalescent COVID-19.

Authors' analysis steps: Estimates of nucleated cell counts were drawn from the amplification of reference gene primers. Sequencing was performed with immunoSEQ multiplex PCR; in TCRdb, only in-frame clones are kept and a portion is missing. D and trimming come from the DNA, and the V and J calls and clone size come from that table. The table has 84,000 or so clones, more than 60% seen once. The CDR3 length is 12 residues. V was clipped by 6 bases and J by 1 base, with 6 bases between them. The chain joins TRBV6-7 to TRBJ1-1; the D is unclear. TRBV6-7 belongs to the ORF category, with a function that is uncertain. The TCR comes from a man aged 70 or older with acute or convalescent COVID-19. Sequencing was done on a sample of peripheral blood. The CDR3 spells CASSHQNTEAFF. The CDR3 nucleotides are TGTGCCAGCAGCCATCAGAACACTGAAGCTTTCTTT.